Each of the 22 T cell receptor beta chains below was sequenced from the same sample in a study of breast tumors, draining lymph nodes, adjacent tissues. TCRdb ran MiXCR on the multiplex PCR reads and lists one entry per CDR3 protein. This sample yields approximately 31,000 distinct CDR3 sequences, of which approximately 63% are seen a single time; over 15% belongs to the top ten. The sample taken for sequencing was breast tumor tissue. All receptors derive from a female donor with breast cancer. Some clones in this sample may be carry-over from other donors' samples.

Worth noting for this clonotype: Its ends do not fully match the called genes, so a read error is possible. The chain is built from TRBV7-3 and TRBJ2-7; tentatively, D is TRBD2 (6 bases). CDR3 length equals 9 residues. Germline lookup yields CDR1 SGHTA and CDR2 FQGTGA. CDR3 in amino acids: CASSHRAGF. The CDR3 DNA reads as TGTGCCAGCAGCCACAGAGCGGGCTTC.

This chain links TRBV20-1 with TRBJ1-5; D is undetermined. V dropped 6 bases and J dropped 3 bases, with 15 bases sitting between them. Germline V gives CDR1 DFQATT, CDR2 SNEGSKA (reference sequence). The CDR3 totals 14 residues. DNA for the CDR3: TGCAGTGCCAAGCGGGGATACGTCAATCAGCCCCAGCATTTT. Protein sequence: CSAKRGYVNQPQHF.

This clonotype was recorded once. The J gene is TRBJ1-2, the V gene TRBV19; D is unclear. The CDR3 extends over 11 amino acids. Trimming removed 5 bases from V and 4 bases from J, with 5 bases in between. Germline assignment: CDR1 LNHDA and CDR2 SQIVND (reference sequence). The CDR3 DNA follows: TGTGCCAGTAGTCCTTCCTATGGCTACACCTTC. It translates to CASSPSYGYTF.

This clonotype was detected ten times or more. As DNA, the CDR3 is TGTGCCAGCACTCTCGCTACTAGCGGGACAGCCTACGAGCAGTACTTC. Translating it yields CASTLATSGTAYEQYF. J is TRBJ2-7 and V is TRBV6-1; 10 nucleotides align to TRBD2. Unmatched junction bases numbered 11, after V lost 7 bases and J lost 2 bases. The CDR3 spans 16 residues. Germline V gene sequence: CDR1 MNHNS, CDR2 SASEGT.

J is TRBJ2-7 and V is TRBV6-5, with D maybe TRBD2 (6 bases). The germline V gene encodes CDR1 MNHEY and CDR2 SVGAGI. The CDR3 contains 15 residues. Deletions cut 0 bases from V and 2 bases from J, with 11 bases between. CDR3 loop: CASSYSMTGAYEQYF. For the CDR3, the DNA is TGTGCCAGCAGTTACTCGATGACGGGGGCCTACGAGCAGTACTTC.

This clonotype was seen more than once but under ten times. Possible read error: a much larger clone is one base away. The chain carries TRBV11-3 and TRBJ2-2, with a possible D match to TRBD1 (7 bases). This CDR3 spans 17 amino acids. Germline V gene data show CDR1 as SGHNT and CDR2 as YENEEA. V dropped 5 bases and J dropped 7 bases, with 23 bases sitting between them. CDR3 bases: TGTGCCAGCAGCCCCCCGGGGACAGCGGGTCGAGGCGGGGAGCTGTTTTTT. Amino acid sequence: CASSPPGTAGRGGELFF.

The chain employs TRBV6-5 and TRBJ1-6; the D is unclear. Between the trimmed V and J ends, which lost 7 bases and 0 bases, there was a span of 1 base. The CDR3 covers 12 residues. Germline V CDR1 and CDR2: MNHEY, SVGAGI. CDR3 in amino acids: CASTSYNSPLHF. The CDR3 nucleotides read TGTGCCAGCACCTCCTATAATTCACCCCTCCACTTT.

This chain joins TRBV20-1 and TRBJ1-3; D unclear. V was clipped by 0 bases and J by 0 bases, with 6 bases between them. The CDR3 runs to 14 residues. CDR1 is DFQATT and CDR2 is SNEGSKA in the germline V gene (reference sequence). CDR3 sequence: CSARESVSGNTIYF. Here the CDR3 DNA reads TGCAGTGCTAGAGAGTCAGTCTCTGGAAACACCATATATTTT.

In its sample, this clonotype was seen many times. This sequence may be a read error, since a much larger clone differs from it by one base. The CDR3, as DNA: TGTGCCAGCAGCATACCACCGGCGCCCTATGGCTACACCTTC. Its protein product is CASSIPPAPYGYTF. V gene TRBV5-8 combines with J gene TRBJ1-2; unclear D gene. Trimming left V 4 bases short and J 4 bases short, with 14 bases between. This CDR3 has 14 residues. Germline CDR1 reads SGHTS; CDR2 reads YDEGEE.

A note on this clonotype: One end of the junction does not line up with germline, which may come from a read error. The genes are TRBV11-2 and TRBJ1-5, with D perhaps matching TRBD1 (6 bases). This CDR3 contains 14 residues. Looked up from germline, CDR1 is SGHAT and CDR2 is FQNNGV. CDR3 loop: CAGSPGQFTQPQHF. CDR3 coding DNA: TGTGCCGGCAGCCCAGGACAGTTCACTCAGCCCCAGCATTTT.

The CDR3 coding sequence is TGTGCCAGCAGCTTAAGCGTAACTAGCACAGATACGCAGTATTTT. Translated: CASSLSVTSTDTQYF. The chain employs TRBV7-3 and TRBJ2-3; D is unclear. Trimming took 1 base from V and 0 from J, leaving 8 bases between them. CDR1 SGHTA and CDR2 FQGTGA come from the germline V gene. The CDR3 has 15 residues.

The rearrangement joins TRBV28 to TRBJ2-7, with TRBD2 matching 7 bases. Unmatched junction bases numbered 6, after V lost 2 bases and J lost 2 bases. The CDR3 contains 15 residues. Germline CDR1 MDHEN, CDR2 SYDVKM. CDR3 loop: CASSLRLAETYEQYF. CDR3 nucleotides: TGTGCCAGCAGTTTAAGGCTAGCGGAAACCTACGAGCAGTACTTC.

This clonotype was picked up many times. This chain joins TRBV12-3 or TRBV12-4 and TRBJ2-5; TRBD2 matches at 7 bases. There are 15 residues in the CDR3. V was clipped by 5 bases and J by 3 bases; unmatched bases: 9. The CDR3 coding sequence is TGTGCCAGCAGTATCCGGGCTAGCGGAAAAGAGACCCAGTACTTC. It codes for CASSIRASGKETQYF.

The J gene is TRBJ2-7, the V gene TRBV19; D possibly corresponds to TRBD2 (6 bases). V lost 3 bases, J lost 2 bases, and 11 bases lay in between. The germline gives CDR1 LNHDA, CDR2 SQIVND (reference sequence). This CDR3 is 14 amino acids long. The CDR3 region is CASSIEAGPYEQYF. CDR3 bases: TGTGCCAGTAGTATTGAGGCGGGGCCCTACGAGCAGTACTTC.

This clonotype came up a few times. The chain recombines TRBV29-1 with TRBJ2-5, with 7 bases lining up with TRBD2. CDR3 length equals 13 residues. Trimming at V came to 3 bases and at J to 5 bases, leaving 6 bases not matched to a gene. Germline V gene lookup returns CDR1 SQVTM and CDR2 ANQGSEA. CDR3 in DNA: TGCAGCGTTGACGCGGGGGATGTGGAGACCCAGTACTTC. Translating gives CSVDAGDVETQYF.

The V and J genes are TRBV20-1 and TRBJ1-6, with D possibly being TRBD1 (5 bases). The CDR3 spans 15 residues. Trimming removed 1 base at V and 7 bases at J, with 14 bases between. CDR1 DFQATT and CDR2 SNEGSKA come from the germline V gene (reference sequence). The CDR3 nucleotides are TGCAGTGCTAGAGGGACTGGGGCCCCAAATTCACCCCTCCACTTT. Protein: CSARGTGAPNSPLHF.

This clonotype occurred a few times. V usage is TRBV20-1 and J usage is TRBJ2-3, with D perhaps matching TRBD2 (6 bases). Trimming removed 0 bases from V and 1 base from J, with 14 bases in between. This CDR3 is built from 16 residues. CDR1 and CDR2 from the germline V gene are DFQATT and SNEGSKA (reference sequence). The CDR3 nucleotides read TGCAGTGCTAGAGAGATTGGCGGGGTAGGCACAGATACGCAGTATTTT. Translation: CSAREIGGVGTDTQYF.

The rearrangement joins TRBV20-1 to TRBJ2-7; 9 nucleotides agree with TRBD1. The CDR3 has 15 residues. Germline values: CDR1 DFQATT, CDR2 SNEGSKA (reference sequence). The V and J ends lost 2 bases and 7 bases, in that order; junction bases with no gene match: 12. CDR3 nucleotides: TGCAGTGCTAGAACGACAGGGGGTGTTTCGTGGGAGCAGTACTTC. Translating it yields CSARTTGGVSWEQYF.

This clonotype was recorded many times. A read error is possible here, since a much larger clone lies one base away. V is TRBV9 and J is TRBJ1-6; D is undetermined. Germline V CDR1 and CDR2: SGDLS, YYNGEE. This CDR3 comprises 15 residues. As DNA, the CDR3 is TGTGCCAGCAGCGTAGGATCTGAAGCTAATTCACCCCCCCACTTT. Translated: CASSVGSEANSPPHF.

The chain is built from TRBV5-5 and TRBJ2-7; D tentatively reads TRBD1 or TRBD2 (8 bases each). Per the germline V gene, CDR1 is SGHKS and CDR2 is YYEKEE (reference sequence). This CDR3 region has 15 residues. The ends were cut back, 4 bases at V and 6 bases at J, with 20 bases in the middle. The CDR3 bases are TGTGCCAGCAGCCTTCGGGGGGGCAGGGGGCGCGAGCAGTACTTC. It translates to CASSLRGGRGREQYF.

This clonotype was counted once. The rearrangement links TRBV11-2 to TRBJ2-1; no clear D. Looked up from germline, CDR1 is SGHAT and CDR2 is FQNNGV. The V and J ends lost 5 bases and 1 base respectively, with 6 bases between them. This CDR3 has 13 residues. Here the CDR3 reads CASSQGSYNEQFF. The CDR3 DNA follows: TGTGCCAGCAGCCAAGGGTCCTACAATGAGCAGTTCTTC.

Points on this clonotype: A single base separates this from a much larger clone, so it may be a read error. The genes are TRBV6-5 and TRBJ2-2; TRBD2 matches 8 bases. CDR3 length equals 16 residues. Trimming cost V 6 bases and J 4 bases; bases outside gene matches: 10. Germline assignment: CDR1 MNHEY and CDR2 SVGAGI. The DNA for the CDR3 is TGTGCCAGCAGACGGGAGGGGGGCCCCATCACCGGGGAGCTGTTTTTT. This sequence encodes CASRREGGPITGELFF.